The text below deals with one T cell receptor (beta chain). As yet, its antigen is unknown. The V gene lost 5 bases and the J gene lost 4 bases, with 24 bases spanning the gap. The CDR3 extends over 18 amino acids. Germline V gives CDR1 LNHDA, CDR2 SQIVND (reference sequence). Assay used: immunoSEQ multiplex PCR; TCRdb lists only in-frame clones, some missing. The data show approximately 97,000 clones, roughly nine tenths seen once. This entry comes from a study of graft-versus-host responses after intestinal transplantation. Study as a whole: Recipients obtained multivisceral, liver-intestinal, or isolated intestinal transplants.

V and J are TRBV19 and TRBJ2-1; tentative D call: TRBD1 (5 bases). This receptor was obtained from a human donor who was the organ donor for an intestinal transplant. This specimen consisted of unstimulated CD4+ T cells sorted from spleen or lymph node cells, obtained before transplant. CDR3 sequence reads: CASSSSRAGLPQYNEQFF. CDR3 sequence (DNA): TGTGCCAGTAGTTCCTCCAGGGCAGGTCTCCCGCAATACAATGAGCAGTTCTTC.